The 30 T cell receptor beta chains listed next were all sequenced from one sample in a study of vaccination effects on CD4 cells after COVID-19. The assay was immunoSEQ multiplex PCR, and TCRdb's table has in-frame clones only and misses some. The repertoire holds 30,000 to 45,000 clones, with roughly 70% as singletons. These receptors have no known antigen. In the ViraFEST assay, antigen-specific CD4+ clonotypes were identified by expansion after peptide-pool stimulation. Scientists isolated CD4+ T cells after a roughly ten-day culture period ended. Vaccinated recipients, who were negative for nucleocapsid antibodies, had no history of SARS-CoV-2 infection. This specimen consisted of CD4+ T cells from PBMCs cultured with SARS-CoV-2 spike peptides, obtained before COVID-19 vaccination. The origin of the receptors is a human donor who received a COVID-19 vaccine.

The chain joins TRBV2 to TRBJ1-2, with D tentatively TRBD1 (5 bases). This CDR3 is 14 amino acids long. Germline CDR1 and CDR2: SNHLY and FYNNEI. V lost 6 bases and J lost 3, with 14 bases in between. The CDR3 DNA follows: TGTGCCAGCAGAGCTGGGGCCGCGGACTATGGCTACACCTTC. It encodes CASRAGAADYGYTF.

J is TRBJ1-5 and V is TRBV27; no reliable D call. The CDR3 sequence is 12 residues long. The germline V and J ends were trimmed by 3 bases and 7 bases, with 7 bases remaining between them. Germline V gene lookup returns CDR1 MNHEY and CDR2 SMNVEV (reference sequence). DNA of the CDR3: TGTGCCAGCAGTTTCAGCGGCCAGCCCCAGCATTTT. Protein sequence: CASSFSGQPQHF.

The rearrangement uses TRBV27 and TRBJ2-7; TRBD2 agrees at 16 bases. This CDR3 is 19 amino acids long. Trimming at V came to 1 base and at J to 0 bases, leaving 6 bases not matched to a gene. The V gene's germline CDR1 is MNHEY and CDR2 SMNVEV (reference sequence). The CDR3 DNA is TGTGCCAGCAGTTTATGCGGGACTAGCGGGAGGGCGAGCTCCTACGAGCAGTACTTC. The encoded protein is CASSLCGTSGRASSYEQYF.

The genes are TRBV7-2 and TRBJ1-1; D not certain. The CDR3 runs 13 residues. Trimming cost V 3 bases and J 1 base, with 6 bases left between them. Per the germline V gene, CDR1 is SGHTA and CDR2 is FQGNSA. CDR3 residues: CASSFPKNTEAFF. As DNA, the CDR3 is TGTGCCAGCAGCTTCCCAAAGAACACTGAAGCTTTCTTT.

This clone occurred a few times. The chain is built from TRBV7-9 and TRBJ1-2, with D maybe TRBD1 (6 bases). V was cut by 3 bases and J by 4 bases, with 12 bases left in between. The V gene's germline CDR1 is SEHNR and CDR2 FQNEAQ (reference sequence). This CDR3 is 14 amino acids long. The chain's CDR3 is CASSLTGVSYGYTF. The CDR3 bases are TGTGCCAGCAGCTTGACAGGCGTTTCCTATGGCTACACCTTC.

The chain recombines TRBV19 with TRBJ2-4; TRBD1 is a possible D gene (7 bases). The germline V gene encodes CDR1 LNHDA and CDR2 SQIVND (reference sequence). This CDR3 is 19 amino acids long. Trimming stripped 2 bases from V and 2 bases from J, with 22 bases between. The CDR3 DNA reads TGTGCCAGTAGTATACACTCACCTGGGCAGGGGGGAACCAAAAACATTCAGTACTTC. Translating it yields CASSIHSPGQGGTKNIQYF.

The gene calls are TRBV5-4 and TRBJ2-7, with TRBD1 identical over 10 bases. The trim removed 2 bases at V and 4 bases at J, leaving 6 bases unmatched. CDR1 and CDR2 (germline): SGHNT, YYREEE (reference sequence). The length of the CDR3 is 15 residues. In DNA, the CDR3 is TGTGCCAGCAGCTTCGGACAGGGGGGGTCTTACGAGCAGTACTTC. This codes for CASSFGQGGSYEQYF.

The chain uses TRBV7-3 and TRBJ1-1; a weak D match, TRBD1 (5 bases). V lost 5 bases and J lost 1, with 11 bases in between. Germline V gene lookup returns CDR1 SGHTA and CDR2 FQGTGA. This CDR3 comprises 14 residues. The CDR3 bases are TGTGCCAGCAGCCTCTTGGGGGGGAACACTGAAGCTTTCTTT. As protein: CASSLLGGNTEAFF.

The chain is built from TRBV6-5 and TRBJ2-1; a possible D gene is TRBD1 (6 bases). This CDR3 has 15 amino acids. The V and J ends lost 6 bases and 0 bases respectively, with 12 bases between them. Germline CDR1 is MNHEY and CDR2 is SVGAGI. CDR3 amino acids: CASRQGRNSYNEQFF. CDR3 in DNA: TGTGCCAGCAGACAGGGACGGAACTCCTACAATGAGCAGTTCTTC.

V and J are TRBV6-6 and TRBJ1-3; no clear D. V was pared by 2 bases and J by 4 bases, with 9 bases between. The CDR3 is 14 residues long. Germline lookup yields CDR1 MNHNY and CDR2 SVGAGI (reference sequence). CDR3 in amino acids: CASSYPWAGNTIYF. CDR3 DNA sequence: TGTGCCAGCAGTTACCCCTGGGCGGGAAACACCATATATTTT.

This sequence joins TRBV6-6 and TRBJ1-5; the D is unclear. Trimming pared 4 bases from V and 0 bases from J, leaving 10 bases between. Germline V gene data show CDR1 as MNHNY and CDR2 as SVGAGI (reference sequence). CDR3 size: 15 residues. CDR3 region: CASSSRGNSNQPQHF. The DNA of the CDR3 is TGTGCCAGCAGTTCCCGCGGGAATAGCAATCAGCCCCAGCATTTT.

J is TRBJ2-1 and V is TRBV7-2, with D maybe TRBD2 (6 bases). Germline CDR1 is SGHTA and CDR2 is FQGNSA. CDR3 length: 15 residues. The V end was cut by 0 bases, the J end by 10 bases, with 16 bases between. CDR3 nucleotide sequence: TGTGCCAGCAGCTTAGCGGGACTCTTTGCGGGGGAGCAGTTCTTC. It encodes CASSLAGLFAGEQFF.

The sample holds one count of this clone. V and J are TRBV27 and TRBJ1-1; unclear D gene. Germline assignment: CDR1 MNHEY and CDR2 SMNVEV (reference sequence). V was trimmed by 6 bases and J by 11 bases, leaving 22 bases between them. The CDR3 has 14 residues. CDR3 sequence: CASSQGGNGPLAFF. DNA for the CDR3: TGTGCCAGCAGCCAAGGAGGGAATGGGCCGTTGGCTTTCTTT.

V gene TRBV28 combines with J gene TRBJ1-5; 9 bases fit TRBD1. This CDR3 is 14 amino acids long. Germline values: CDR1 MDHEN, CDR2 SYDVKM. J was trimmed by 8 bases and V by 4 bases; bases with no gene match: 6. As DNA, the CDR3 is TGTGCCAGCAGTTCGGACAGGGGAAGGGAGCCCCAGCATTTT. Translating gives CASSSDRGREPQHF.

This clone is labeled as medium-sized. The CDR3 DNA follows: TGTGCCAGCAGTGAAGCGAGGCGACAGGGGGTGGGAAAACTGTTTTTT. Its translation: CASSEARRQGVGKLFF. The chain couples TRBV6-1 to TRBJ1-4, with 9 bases identical to TRBD1. Germline V gene lookup returns CDR1 MNHNS and CDR2 SASEGT. The CDR3 length is 16 residues. Trimming at V came to 0 bases and at J to 10 bases, leaving 9 bases not matched to a gene.

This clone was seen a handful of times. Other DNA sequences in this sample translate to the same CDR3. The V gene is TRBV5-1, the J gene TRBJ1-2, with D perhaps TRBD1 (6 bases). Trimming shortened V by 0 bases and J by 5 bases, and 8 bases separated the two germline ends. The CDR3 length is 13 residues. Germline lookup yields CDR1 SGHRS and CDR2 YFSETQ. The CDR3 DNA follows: TGCGCCAGCAGCTTGGCAGGGGAATATGGCTACACCTTC. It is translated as CASSLAGEYGYTF.

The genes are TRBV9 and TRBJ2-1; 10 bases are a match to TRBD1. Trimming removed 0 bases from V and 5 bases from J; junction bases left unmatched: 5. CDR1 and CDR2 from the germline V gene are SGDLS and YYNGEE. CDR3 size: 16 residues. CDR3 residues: CASSVVSGQGNNEQFF. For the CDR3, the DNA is TGTGCCAGCAGCGTAGTTTCGGGACAGGGGAACAATGAGCAGTTCTTC.

CDR3: CASSLFLPRRYEQYF. CDR3 sequence (DNA): TGTGCCAGCAGTTTGTTTTTACCCCGGCGGTACGAGCAGTACTTC. The chain links TRBV28 to TRBJ2-7, with D unresolved. This CDR3 contains 15 residues. The germline gives CDR1 MDHEN, CDR2 SYDVKM. Deletions cut 3 bases from V and 4 bases from J, with 16 bases between.

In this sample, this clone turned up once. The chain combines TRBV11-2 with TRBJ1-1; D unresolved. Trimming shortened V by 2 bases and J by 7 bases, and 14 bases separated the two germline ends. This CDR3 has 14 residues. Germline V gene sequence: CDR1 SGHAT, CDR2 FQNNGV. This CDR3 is CASSLSRGGNEAFF. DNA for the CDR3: TGTGCCAGCAGCTTATCACGGGGAGGGAATGAAGCTTTCTTT.

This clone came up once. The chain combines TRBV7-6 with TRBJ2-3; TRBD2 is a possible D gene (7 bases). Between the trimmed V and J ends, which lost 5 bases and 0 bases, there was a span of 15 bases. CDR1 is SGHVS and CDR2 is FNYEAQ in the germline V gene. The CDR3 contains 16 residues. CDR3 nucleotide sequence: TGTGCCAGCAGCCTAAGCACGGGGGGCAGCACAGATACGCAGTATTTT. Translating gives CASSLSTGGSTDTQYF.

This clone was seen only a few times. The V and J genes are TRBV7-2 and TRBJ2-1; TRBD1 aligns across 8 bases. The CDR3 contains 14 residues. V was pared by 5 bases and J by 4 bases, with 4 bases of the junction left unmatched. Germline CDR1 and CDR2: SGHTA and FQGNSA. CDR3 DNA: TGTGCCAGCAGCGTGGACAGGGAGTACAATGAGCAGTTCTTC. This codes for CASSVDREYNEQFF.

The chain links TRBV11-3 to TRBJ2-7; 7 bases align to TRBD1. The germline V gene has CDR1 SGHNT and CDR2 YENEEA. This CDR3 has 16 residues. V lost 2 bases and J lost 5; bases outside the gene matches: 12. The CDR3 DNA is TGTGCCAGCAGCTTACCCCTCGGGACAGTTGGCGACGAGCAGTACTTC. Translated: CASSLPLGTVGDEQYF. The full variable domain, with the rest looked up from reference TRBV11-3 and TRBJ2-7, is EAGVVQSPRYKIIEKKQPVAFWCNPISGHNTLYWYLQNLGQGPELLIRYENEEAVDDSQLPKDRFSAERLKGVDSTLKIQPAELGDSAVYLCASSLPLGTVGDEQYFGPGTRLTVT.

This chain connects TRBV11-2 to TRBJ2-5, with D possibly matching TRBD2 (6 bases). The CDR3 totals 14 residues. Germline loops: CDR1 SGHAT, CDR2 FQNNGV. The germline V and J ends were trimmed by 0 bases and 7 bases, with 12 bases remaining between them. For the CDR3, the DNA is TGTGCCAGCAGCTTAGAGTTCCTCGGGGGGACCCAGTACTTC. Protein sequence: CASSLEFLGGTQYF. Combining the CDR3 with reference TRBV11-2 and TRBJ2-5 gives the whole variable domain EAGVAQSPRYKIIEKRQSVAFWCNPISGHATLYWYQQILGQGPKLLIQFQNNGVVDDSQLPKDRFSAERLKGVDSTLKIQPAKLEDSAVYLCASSLEFLGGTQYFGPGTRLLVL.

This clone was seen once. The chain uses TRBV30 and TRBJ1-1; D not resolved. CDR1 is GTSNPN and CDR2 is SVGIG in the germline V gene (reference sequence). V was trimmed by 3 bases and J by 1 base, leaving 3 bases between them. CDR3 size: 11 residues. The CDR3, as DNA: TGTGCCTGGAGCAAGAACACTGAAGCTTTCTTT. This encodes CAWSKNTEAFF. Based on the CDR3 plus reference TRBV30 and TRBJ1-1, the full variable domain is SQTIHQWPATLVQPVGSPLSLECTVEGTSNPNLYWYRQAAGRGLQLLFYSVGIGQISSEVPQNLSASRPQDRQFILSSKKLLLSDSGFYLCAWSKNTEAFFGQGTRLTVV.

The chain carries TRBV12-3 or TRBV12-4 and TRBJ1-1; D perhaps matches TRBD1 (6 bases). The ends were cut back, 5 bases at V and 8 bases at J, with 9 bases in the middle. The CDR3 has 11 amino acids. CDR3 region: CASSRTEEAFF. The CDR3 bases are TGTGCCAGCAGTCGGACAGAAGAAGCTTTCTTT.

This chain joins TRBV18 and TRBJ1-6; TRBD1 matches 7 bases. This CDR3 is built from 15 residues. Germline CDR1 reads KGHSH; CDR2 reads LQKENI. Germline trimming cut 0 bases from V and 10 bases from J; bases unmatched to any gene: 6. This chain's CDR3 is CASSPPEGAGSPLHF. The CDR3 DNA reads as TGTGCCAGCTCACCACCTGAGGGGGCCGGATCACCCCTCCACTTT.

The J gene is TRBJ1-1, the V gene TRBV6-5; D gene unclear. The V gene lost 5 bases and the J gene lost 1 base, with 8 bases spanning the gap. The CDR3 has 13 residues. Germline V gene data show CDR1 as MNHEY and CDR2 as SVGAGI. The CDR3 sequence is CASSPAPNTEAFF. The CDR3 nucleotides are TGTGCCAGCAGTCCGGCACCGAACACTGAAGCTTTCTTT.

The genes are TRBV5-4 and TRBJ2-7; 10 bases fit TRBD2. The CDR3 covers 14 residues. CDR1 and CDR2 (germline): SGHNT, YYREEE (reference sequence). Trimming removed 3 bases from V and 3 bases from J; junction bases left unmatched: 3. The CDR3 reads CASSSRTSGYEQYF. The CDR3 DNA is TGTGCCAGCAGCTCCAGGACTAGCGGCTACGAGCAGTACTTC.

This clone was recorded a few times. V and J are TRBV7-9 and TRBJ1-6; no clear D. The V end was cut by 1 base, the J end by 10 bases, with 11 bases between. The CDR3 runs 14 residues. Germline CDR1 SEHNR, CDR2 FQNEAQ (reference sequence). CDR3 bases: TGTGCCAGCAGCTTAGGAACGGCTGGGTCACCCCTCCACTTT. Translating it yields CASSLGTAGSPLHF.

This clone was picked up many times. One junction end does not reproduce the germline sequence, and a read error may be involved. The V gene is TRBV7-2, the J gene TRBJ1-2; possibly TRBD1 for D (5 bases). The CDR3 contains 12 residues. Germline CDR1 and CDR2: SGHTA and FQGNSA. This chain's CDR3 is CASSLEKPKDTF. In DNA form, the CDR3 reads TGTGCCAGCAGCTTAGAGAAGCCCAAGGACACGTTC. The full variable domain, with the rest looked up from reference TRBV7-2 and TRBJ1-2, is GAGVSQSPSNKVTEKGKDVELRCDPISGHTALYWYRQSLGQGLEFLIYFQGNSAPDKSGLPSDRFSAERTGGSVSTLTIQRTQQEDSAVYLCASSLEKPKDTFGSGTRLTVV.